Sequencing of this T cell receptor beta chain was carried out in a study of T cell responses to AZD1222 COVID-19 vaccine (dated by TCRdb to the early 2020s). Study-wide context: TCR sequencing was performed for roughly 240 trial participants, of whom about 210 were given two doses of AZD1222 and approximately 25 were given two doses of MenACWY control vaccine. Enrollment into the trials was organized by age into subgroups of 18-55, 56-69 and 70-plus years, and those subgroups contained about 160, 30 and 59 TCR-sequenced participants, respectively.

On this clone itself: The target of this receptor is not known. Base qualities were left out, and no much larger clone turns up one base away.

The CDR3 regions of human TCRbeta chains were subjected to immunosequencing. The authors' pipeline ran thus. TCRs in the repertoires were compared against a reference library of SARS-CoV-2-specific TCRs that had been generated with the MIRA antigen-specificity platform. Breadth meant the fraction of unique TCRs that were SARS-CoV-2-associated, whereas depth meant the fraction of total T cells that were SARS-CoV-2-associated. Each spike-specific TCR was assigned to its reactive spike region and to a CD4 or CD8 class using the MIRA data. Log10-transformed breadth and depth values were compared by one-way ANOVA with Sidak's multiple comparisons tests. TCRdb stores this immuneACCESS table with in-frame sequences only. Part of the clones is absent; in the studies checked, under half of the shortfall reflects unresolved V genes, and no reason is known for the rest. That table supplies the V and J calls and clone size; D and trimming were determined from the DNA. Present in this sample are about 31,000 clones, roughly 90% of which were seen just once. The top ten constitute 11% to 15% of the sample.

Reading the label with the study, this specimen's time point is: about 28 days (+/-7) after the second vaccine dose. Because spike-specific TCR depth and breadth did not differ between the two schedules, AZD1222 recipients who got a second dose at roughly 4 weeks were pooled with those who got a second dose at roughly 12 weeks. Vaccinee samples came from UK trials COV001 and COV002, including a single-blind randomized controlled phase 2/3 trial of AZD1222 (ChAdOx1 nCoV-19) in healthy adults. For TCRbeta chain sequencing, PBMC samples were collected from trial participants at day 0 and at day 28 after the second dose. Paper-wide results and their limitations: Vaccine-associated CD4 TCRs spanned the whole spike protein, with dominant responses in regions 160-218 and 743-854. Most participants were white British and females outnumbered males, and the authors suggested that clonal diversity may have been underestimated. In the small 56-69-year group, the increase in depth fell short of significance, most likely because of low power. Because no day 14 peak-response samples were available, the repertoires could be characterized only after the peak T cell response. Spike-specific TCR breadth and depth rose significantly after two AZD1222 doses compared with day 0 and with MenACWY recipients. Only six AZD1222 recipients were SARS-CoV-2 seropositive at baseline, limiting conclusions about previously exposed vaccinees. Reportedly, almost half of the unique spike-specific TCRs recognized epitopes lying outside the regions that are mutated in the B.1.351 and B.1.1.7 variants.

Trimming takes 8 bases off V and 5 bases off J; junction bases not matched to a gene: 0. The CDR3 holds 11 amino acids from the cysteine to the phenylalanine. Only the CDR3 DNA stays, 33 bases, in frame from base 1. For CDR1 and CDR2, the germline V gene lists MNHEY and SVGAGI. The V gene is TRBV6-5 and the J gene is TRBJ2-7; TRBD1 lines up with 10 middle nucleotides. Specimen: peripheral blood, collected 28 days after the second AZD1222 dose. The source is an adult who received the AZD1222 COVID-19 vaccine. The nucleotide sequence reads TGTGCCAGCGGACAGGGGGACGAGCAGTACTTC. It translates to CASGQGDEQYF.